The 24 T cell receptor beta chains below were found in one sample sequenced in a study of vaccination effects on CD4 cells after COVID-19. Repertoires were generated with immunoSEQ multiplex PCR, while TCRdb's copy carries only in-frame clones and drops some. Seen here are just under 65,000 clones, about 79% observed once, and the top ten hold about 4%. Under the ViraFEST assay, PBMC were stimulated with viral peptide pools so that antigen-specific CD4+ T cells expanded. Sequencing was performed afterwards. When less than 11 days of culture had elapsed, CD4+ T cells were isolated. Absence of prior SARS-CoV-2 infection characterized the vaccine recipients, who showed negative nucleocapsid antibodies. These receptors are not linked to any known antigen. The sequenced sample was CD4+ T cells from PBMCs cultured with HCoV-OC43 spike peptides, obtained before COVID-19 vaccination. Sample subset: HCoV-OC43 spike overlapping peptide pool stimulation. The origin of the receptors is a human donor who received a COVID-19 vaccine.

V is TRBV5-1 and J is TRBJ2-3, with 8 bases fitting TRBD2. Per germline, CDR1 SGHRS and CDR2 YFSETQ. The CDR3 has 15 amino acids. The ends lost 4 bases at V and 6 bases at J; junction bases unmatched: 10. The CDR3: CASSPTGGARDTQYF. For the CDR3, the DNA is TGCGCCAGCAGCCCTACGGGGGGGGCTCGCGATACGCAGTATTTT.

The gene calls are TRBV25-1 and TRBJ2-3, with unresolved D. CDR3 length: 13 residues. The germline V gene has CDR1 MGHDK and CDR2 SYGVNS. Between the trimmed V and J ends, which lost 4 bases and 0 bases, there was a span of 5 bases. The CDR3 region has the DNA TGTGCCAGCAGTGCCCGGAGCACAGATACGCAGTATTTT. Amino acids: CASSARSTDTQYF. Variable domain in full (rest from reference TRBV25-1 and TRBJ2-3): EADIYQTPRYLVIGTGKKITLECSQTMGHDKMYWYQQDPGMELHLIHYSYGVNSTEKGDLSSESTVSRIRTEHFPLTLESARPSHTSQYLCASSARSTDTQYFGPGTRLTVL.

In nucleotides, the CDR3 is TGTGCCAGCAGTACCCGGGACATAAACAATGAGCAGTTCTTC. It encodes CASSTRDINNEQFF. The genes are TRBV6-2 or TRBV6-3 and TRBJ2-1; a possible D gene is TRBD1 (6 bases). CDR3 length equals 14 residues. CDR1 is MNHEY and CDR2 is SVGEGT in the germline V gene. V lost 5 bases to trimming and J lost 5 bases, with 13 bases between them.

The gene calls are TRBV24-1 and TRBJ1-2, with a tentative D call TRBD1 (5 bases). The CDR3 is 14 residues long. CDR1 and CDR2 from the germline V gene are KGHDR and SFDVKD. Trimming stripped 3 bases from V and 2 bases from J, with 9 bases between. The chain's CDR3 is CATSDLGRNYGYTF. In nucleotides, the CDR3 is TGTGCCACCAGTGATCTGGGACGGAACTATGGCTACACCTTC.

The rearrangement links TRBV5-5 to TRBJ2-7, with D hard to call. Germline V gives CDR1 SGHKS, CDR2 YYEKEE (reference sequence). Trimming removed 0 bases at V and 0 bases at J, with 10 bases between. CDR3 length: 15 amino acids. CDR3 sequence: CASSLGGAVSYEQYV. CDR3 nucleotides: TGTGCCAGCAGCTTGGGAGGCGCAGTCTCCTACGAGCAGTACGTC.

V usage is TRBV29-1 and J usage is TRBJ1-2; tentatively, D is TRBD1 (5 bases). Germline V gene data show CDR1 as SQVTM and CDR2 as ANQGSEA. Trimming left V 4 bases short and J 4 bases short, with 10 bases between. The CDR3 covers 12 residues. The CDR3, as DNA: TGCAGCGTTGTGCGGGGGAGCTATGGCTACACCTTC. Amino acids: CSVVRGSYGYTF. The full variable domain, completed using reference TRBV29-1 and TRBJ1-2, is SAVISQKPSRDICQRGTSLTIQCQVDSQVTMMFWYRQQPGQSLTLIATANQGSEATYESGFVIDKFPISRPNLTFSTLTVSNMSPEDSSIYLCSVVRGSYGYTFGSGTRLTVV.

This chain links TRBV9 with TRBJ2-1; the D gene is possibly TRBD1 (6 bases). V dropped 1 base and J dropped 5 bases, with 13 bases sitting between them. This CDR3 region has 15 residues. CDR1 and CDR2 (germline): SGDLS, YYNGEE. The CDR3 sequence is CASSVSGAGDNEQFF. CDR3 nucleotide sequence: TGTGCCAGCAGCGTATCAGGGGCAGGTGACAATGAGCAGTTCTTC. Full variable domain (outside the CDR3, taken from reference TRBV9 and TRBJ2-1): DSGVTQTPKHLITATGQRVTLRCSPRSGDLSVYWYQQSLDQGLQFLIQYYNGEERAKGNILERFSAQQFPDLHSELNLSSLELGDSALYFCASSVSGAGDNEQFFGPGTRLTVL.

The chain recombines TRBV10-1 with TRBJ1-2, with TRBD1 identical over 7 bases. V lost 0 bases to trimming and J lost 8 bases; unmatched junction nucleotides: 3. CDR1 is WNHNN and CDR2 is SYGVQD in the germline V gene (reference sequence). This CDR3 region has 13 residues. The CDR3 protein is CASSESTGRGYTF. CDR3 DNA: TGCGCCAGCAGTGAGTCGACAGGGAGAGGCTACACCTTC.

The V and J genes are TRBV18 and TRBJ1-3, with D hard to call. Germline assignment: CDR1 KGHSH and CDR2 LQKENI. The CDR3 has 15 amino acids. V lost 3 bases to trimming and J lost 0 bases, with 9 bases between them. The CDR3 DNA follows: TGTGCCAGCTCACCGGCGCAGAGCTCTGGAAACACCATATATTTT. The encoded protein is CASSPAQSSGNTIYF. Looking up the rest from reference TRBV18 and TRBJ1-3 gives the full variable domain: NAGVMQNPRHLVRRRGQEARLRCSPMKGHSHVYWYRQLPEEGLKFMVYLQKENIIDESGMPKERFSAEFPKEGPSILRIQQVVRGDSAAYFCASSPAQSSGNTIYFGEGSWLTVV.

V and J are TRBV5-1 and TRBJ1-4; 7 nucleotides line up with TRBD1. Germline CDR1 and CDR2: SGHRS and YFSETQ. Trimming at V came to 0 bases and at J to 11 bases, leaving 10 bases not matched to a gene. The CDR3 totals 15 residues. The CDR3 is CASSLVGGALGKLFF. CDR3 nucleotides: TGCGCCAGCAGCTTGGTAGGGGGCGCGTTGGGGAAACTGTTTTTT.

V is TRBV6-5 and J is TRBJ1-4, with D tentatively TRBD1 (6 bases). V lost 0 bases and J 6 bases, leaving 11 bases between the germline ends. CDR1 and CDR2 from the germline V gene are MNHEY and SVGAGI. CDR3 size: 15 residues. CDR3 sequence: CASSYSQGTYEKLFF. The CDR3 nucleotides are TGTGCCAGCAGTTACTCGCAGGGGACCTATGAAAAACTGTTTTTT.

V gene TRBV11-2 combines with J gene TRBJ2-3, with D perhaps being TRBD1 or TRBD2 (5 bases each). The CDR3 has 14 residues. Trimming cost V 1 base and J 4 bases, with 9 bases left between them. Germline V gene lookup returns CDR1 SGHAT and CDR2 FQNNGV. The CDR3 reads CASSLGRGPDTQYF. In DNA, the CDR3 is TGTGCCAGCAGCTTAGGACGGGGCCCAGATACGCAGTATTTT.

The rearrangement joins TRBV30 to TRBJ1-1; D perhaps matches TRBD1 (5 bases). The V and J ends lost 0 bases and 1 base respectively, with 9 bases between them. Looked up from germline, CDR1 is GTSNPN and CDR2 is SVGIG (reference sequence). The CDR3 is 14 residues long. CDR3: CAWSVRRGNTEAFF. CDR3 nucleotides: TGTGCCTGGAGTGTACGAAGGGGGAACACTGAAGCTTTCTTT.

The rearrangement uses TRBV6-1 and TRBJ1-4; D is ambiguous. This CDR3 contains 15 residues. Germline CDR1 is MNHNS and CDR2 is SASEGT. Trimming left V 2 bases short and J 3 bases short, with 10 bases between. The DNA of the CDR3 is TGTGCCAGCAGTGAAATGGTCGGCGCTAATGAAAAACTGTTTTTT. Its translation: CASSEMVGANEKLFF.

V gene TRBV4-1 combines with J gene TRBJ2-1; possibly TRBD1 or TRBD2 for D (6 bases each). The CDR3 sequence is 16 residues long. Trimming cost V 3 bases and J 5 bases, with 17 bases left between them. Germline values: CDR1 MGHRA, CDR2 YSYEKL. The CDR3 nucleotides are TGCGCCAGCAGCCACCTGGTCGGGGGCCCGGACAATGAGCAGTTCTTC. It is translated as CASSHLVGGPDNEQFF.

The chain recombines TRBV5-1 with TRBJ2-2, with D possibly matching TRBD2 (6 bases). Germline V gene lookup returns CDR1 SGHRS and CDR2 YFSETQ. Between the trimmed V and J ends, which lost 0 bases and 0 bases, there was a span of 9 bases. This CDR3 has 16 residues. In DNA form, the CDR3 reads TGCGCCAGCAGCTTGGCTGCGGGGCCGAACACCGGGGAGCTGTTTTTT. Its translation: CASSLAAGPNTGELFF.

J is TRBJ2-5 and V is TRBV4-1; the D gene could be TRBD1 or TRBD2 (6 bases each). Trimming cost V 4 bases and J 0 bases, with 15 bases left between them. Germline lookup yields CDR1 MGHRA and CDR2 YSYEKL. CDR3 length: 16 amino acids. Here the CDR3 DNA reads TGCGCCAGCAGCCGGAACACCGGGGGCCACCAAGAGACCCAGTACTTC. It specifies CASSRNTGGHQETQYF.

This chain joins TRBV2 and TRBJ2-2; TRBD2 agrees at 11 bases. This CDR3 region has 17 residues. V was clipped by 7 bases and J by 6 bases; unmatched bases: 13. In germline, CDR1 is SNHLY, CDR2 FYNNEI. The CDR3 spells CASNPLAGGGRSGELFF. The CDR3 nucleotides read TGTGCCAGCAACCCCCTAGCGGGGGGCGGTCGATCCGGGGAGCTGTTTTTT. Full variable domain (missing parts from reference TRBV2 and TRBJ2-2): EPEVTQTPSHQVTQMGQEVILRCVPISNHLYFYWYRQILGQKVEFLVSFYNNEISEKSEIFDDQFSVERPDGSNFTLKIRSTKLEDSAMYFCASNPLAGGGRSGELFFGEGSRLTVL.

This rearrangement joins TRBV5-1 to TRBJ1-3, with a weak D call TRBD1 (5 bases). CDR1 SGHRS and CDR2 YFSETQ come from the germline V gene. CDR3 length: 14 amino acids. Trimming pared 1 base from V and 4 bases from J, leaving 9 bases between. The DNA for the CDR3 is TGCGCCAGCAGCTTGCCAGGGTCAGGAAACACCATATATTTT. Translation gives CASSLPGSGNTIYF.

For the CDR3, the DNA is TGTGCCACCAGTGCCGGACAGGGGGCTTCGGAGACCCAGTACTTC. Translation gives CATSAGQGASETQYF. The chain carries TRBV24-1 and TRBJ2-5, with TRBD1 identical over 11 bases. The germline gives CDR1 KGHDR, CDR2 SFDVKD. The V and J ends lost 5 bases and 5 bases, in that order; junction bases with no gene match: 6. There are 15 residues in the CDR3.

The V and J genes are TRBV5-1 and TRBJ2-1; D gene unclear. Germline V gene data show CDR1 as SGHRS and CDR2 as YFSETQ. V was cut by 1 base and J by 0 bases, with 14 bases left in between. The CDR3 is 17 residues long. The chain's CDR3 is CASSLRLSLSSYNEQFF. The CDR3 region has the DNA TGCGCCAGCAGCTTGAGGTTGAGCCTCAGCTCCTACAATGAGCAGTTCTTC.

The chain employs TRBV7-9 and TRBJ1-2; no firm D call. The CDR3 covers 13 residues. V gave up 3 bases and J gave up 3 bases, with 8 bases separating them. Germline CDR1 and CDR2: SEHNR and FQNEAQ (reference sequence). The CDR3 nucleotides read TGTGCCAGCAGCTTCAGCACTTACTATGGCTACACCTTC. Its translation is CASSFSTYYGYTF.

This clone was counted between two and nine times. The V and J genes are TRBV6-2 or TRBV6-3 and TRBJ1-2, with 9 bases fitting TRBD1. The length of the CDR3 is 14 residues. Germline values: CDR1 MNHEY, CDR2 SVGEGT. The trim removed 6 bases at V and 4 bases at J, leaving 6 bases unmatched. The CDR3 bases are TGTGCCAGCAGCCGGACAGGGGCCTTCTATGGCTACACCTTC. As protein: CASSRTGAFYGYTF.

This chain connects TRBV28 to TRBJ2-1, with D perhaps TRBD1 (6 bases). The length of the CDR3 is 14 residues. CDR1 and CDR2 from the germline V gene are MDHEN and SYDVKM. V lost 6 bases and J lost 7, with 16 bases in between. CDR3 bases: TGTGCCAGCAGGGCGGCAGGGGCGTTGAATGAGCAGTTCTTC. Translation: CASRAAGALNEQFF.